In its sample, the clone carrying this T cell receptor beta chain was seen many times. Original analysis: Estimation of nucleated cell counts relied on the amplification of reference gene primers. Only in-frame clones appear in the TCRdb table, and some are missing; sequencing was by immunoSEQ multiplex PCR. V and J calls and clone size are as listed in that table; D and trimming were resolved from the DNA. The table lists some 160,000 clones, 83% of them singletons. This sample stems from a study of blood T cell repertoires in COVID-19. Study-level background: Samples came from the United States, Italy and Spain, spanning acute and convalescent COVID-19.

V was pared by 5 bases and J by 6 bases, with 11 bases between. CDR1 and CDR2 from the germline V gene are GTSNPN and SVGIG (reference sequence). This CDR3 is 11 amino acids long. The sequenced sample was peripheral blood. The chain employs TRBV30 and TRBJ2-7, with D uncertain. The TCR was taken from a woman older than 75 with acute or convalescent COVID-19. As DNA, the CDR3 is TGTGCCTGGGGTAGAACGGTCGAGCAGTACTTC. Translated, it gives CAWGRTVEQYF.